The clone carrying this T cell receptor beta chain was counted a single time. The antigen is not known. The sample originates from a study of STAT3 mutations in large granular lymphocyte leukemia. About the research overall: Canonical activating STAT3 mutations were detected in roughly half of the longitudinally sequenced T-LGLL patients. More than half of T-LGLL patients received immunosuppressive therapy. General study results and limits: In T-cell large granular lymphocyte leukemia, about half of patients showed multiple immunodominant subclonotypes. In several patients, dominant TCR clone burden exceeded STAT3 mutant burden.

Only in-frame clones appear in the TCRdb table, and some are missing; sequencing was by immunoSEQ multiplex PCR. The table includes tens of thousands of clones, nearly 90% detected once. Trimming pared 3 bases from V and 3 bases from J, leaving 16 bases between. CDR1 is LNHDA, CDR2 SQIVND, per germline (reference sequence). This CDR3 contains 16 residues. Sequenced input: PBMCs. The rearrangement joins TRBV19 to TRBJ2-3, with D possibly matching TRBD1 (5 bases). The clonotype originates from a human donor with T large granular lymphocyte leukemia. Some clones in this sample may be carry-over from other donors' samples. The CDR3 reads CASSITRRVMTDTQYF. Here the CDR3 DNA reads TGTGCCAGTAGTATCACGCGCAGGGTGATGACAGATACGCAGTATTTT. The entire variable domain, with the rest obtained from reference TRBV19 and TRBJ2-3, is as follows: DGGITQSPKYLFRKEGQNVTLSCEQNLNHDAMYWYRQDPGQGLRLIYYSQIVNDFQKGDIAEGYSVSREKKESFPLTVTSAQKNPTAFYLCASSITRRVMTDTQYFGPGTRLTVL.